Described below is a single T cell receptor beta chain sequence and its context. The data were obtained in a study of blood T cell repertoires in COVID-19. Study information: The United States, Italy and Spain supplied acute and convalescent COVID-19 samples.

Those enrolled in Seattle joined during active infection and were followed longitudinally afterward. In germline, CDR1 is MNHEY, CDR2 SVGAGI. CDR3 length: 10 amino acids. V lost 6 bases and J lost 4, with 3 bases in between. Generated by immunoSEQ multiplex PCR, the TCRdb table keeps only in-frame clones and is missing some. The data hold 200,000 to 250,000 clones, with approximately 78% observed a single time. The origin of this receptor is a woman of 80 years or more with COVID-19, enrolled during active disease. The V gene is TRBV6-5, the J gene TRBJ1-1; no definite D call. The sample consisted of peripheral blood. The CDR3 nucleotides are TGTGCCAGCAGACTCACTGAAGCTTTCTTT. Translating gives CASRLTEAFF.